This TCR beta chain was profiled in a study of glioma-infiltrating T cells. Study outcomes and limitations: Very few CDR3 sequences were shared between tissue and blood. Gliomas, especially low-grade, showed above-expected tissue-blood divergence; non-neoplastic patients showed below.

TCR alpha and beta CDR3 regions were amplified from RNA using iRepertoire nested multiplex PCR. For one-step reverse transcription and amplification, roughly 85-450 ng of tissue mRNA or PBMC total RNA was used. TCRdb used MiXCR to reprocess the multiplex PCR reads, holding one entry per CDR3 protein. The repertoire holds more than 95,000 distinct CDR3 sequences, under 30% seen once, with 44% in the top ten. Germline assignment: CDR1 SGHTA and CDR2 FQGNSA. This CDR3 is built from 11 residues. V lost 5 bases and J 7 bases, leaving 8 bases between the germline ends. There are many counts of this clonotype. Its antigen is not known.

This clonotype was obtained from a human donor with low-grade glioma or glioblastoma, undergoing nonglioma brain surgery, or in good health (not recorded which). The chain has TRBV7-2 and TRBJ1-1, with unresolved D. Source material: glioma tissue, nonneoplastic brain tissue, or PBMCs (not recorded which). CDR3 nucleotide sequence: TGTGCCAGCAGCCCGTTTAATGAAGCTTTCTTT. Encoded protein: CASSPFNEAFF.